This T cell receptor (beta chain) was captured in a study of CDR3 diversity in severe acne. V lost 1 base and J lost 8, with 15 bases in between. In germline, CDR1 is MNHNS, CDR2 SASEGT. The CDR3 extends over 15 amino acids. TCRdb used MiXCR to reprocess the PCR reads, holding one entry per CDR3 protein. This table has about 98,000 distinct CDR3 sequences, roughly 51% appearing once. Sequencing was done on a sample of blood. The TCR originated in a male donor with acne. The chain combines TRBV6-1 with TRBJ2-1; D might be TRBD1 (6 bases). Written as DNA, the CDR3 is TGTGCCAGCAGTGAAGACCCTACAGGGTCCCATGAGCAGTTCTTC. Residues: CASSEDPTGSHEQFF.